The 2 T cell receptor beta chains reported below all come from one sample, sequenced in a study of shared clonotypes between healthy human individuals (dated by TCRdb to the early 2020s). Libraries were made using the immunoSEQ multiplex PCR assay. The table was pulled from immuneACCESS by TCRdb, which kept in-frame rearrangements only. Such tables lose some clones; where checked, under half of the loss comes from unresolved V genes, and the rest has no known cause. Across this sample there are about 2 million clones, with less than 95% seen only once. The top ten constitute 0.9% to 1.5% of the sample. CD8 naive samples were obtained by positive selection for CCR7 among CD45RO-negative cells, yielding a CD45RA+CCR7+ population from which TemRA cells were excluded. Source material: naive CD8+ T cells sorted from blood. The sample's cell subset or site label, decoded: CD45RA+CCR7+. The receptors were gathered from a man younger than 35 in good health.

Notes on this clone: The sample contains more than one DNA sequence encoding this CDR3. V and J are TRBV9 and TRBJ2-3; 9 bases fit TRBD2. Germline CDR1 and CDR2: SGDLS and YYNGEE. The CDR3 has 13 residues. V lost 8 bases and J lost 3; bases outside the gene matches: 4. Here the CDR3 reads CASSAGGTDTQYF. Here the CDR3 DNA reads TGTGCCAGTTCTGCGGGAGGGACAGATACGCAGTATTTT.

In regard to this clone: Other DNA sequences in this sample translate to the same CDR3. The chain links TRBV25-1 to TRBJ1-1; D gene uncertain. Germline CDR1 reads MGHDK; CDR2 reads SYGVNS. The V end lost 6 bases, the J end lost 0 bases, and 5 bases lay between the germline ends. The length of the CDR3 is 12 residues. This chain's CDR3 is CASSVMNTEAFF. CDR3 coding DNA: TGTGCCAGCAGCGTTATGAACACTGAAGCTTTCTTT.